The 20 T cell receptor beta chains below come from one sample, sequenced in a study of T cells in localized non-small cell lung cancer. The assay was immunoSEQ multiplex PCR, and TCRdb's table has in-frame clones only and misses some. The table shows tens of thousands of clones, with 80% to 85% occurring only once. The sample in question was peripheral blood mononuclear cells, obtained before any cancer treatment. Source of these receptors: a man between 40 and 75 years old with stage III lung adenocarcinoma.

This chain connects TRBV19 to TRBJ1-1, with D unclear. Per the germline V gene, CDR1 is LNHDA and CDR2 is SQIVND (reference sequence). There are 15 residues in the CDR3. The germline V and J ends were trimmed by 1 base and 5 bases, with 14 bases remaining between them. CDR3 region: CASSIGVGVGTEAFF. The DNA of the CDR3 is TGTGCCAGTAGTATAGGAGTTGGGGTTGGGACTGAAGCTTTCTTT.

This rearrangement joins TRBV7-2 to TRBJ2-7, with D unresolved. Trimming took off 5 bases at V and 6 bases at J, with 14 bases between the two ends. Germline assignment: CDR1 SGHTA and CDR2 FQGNSA. This CDR3 is 13 amino acids long. The CDR3 region has the DNA TGTGCCAGCAGCCCTAGTTCGGTGGCCGAGCAGTACGTC. Its protein is CASSPSSVAEQYV.

The CDR3 DNA follows: TGTGCCAGCAGCCCCCGGGGTAGCGGGATATCGTTGCAGTACTTC. As protein: CASSPRGSGISLQYF. The genes are TRBV7-9 and TRBJ2-7; 8 nucleotides agree with TRBD2. V dropped 5 bases and J dropped 9; count of bases not matched to a gene: 15. Germline-derived CDR1 and CDR2 are SEHNR and FQNEAQ (reference sequence). This CDR3 spans 15 amino acids.

This chain connects TRBV29-1 to TRBJ2-3; 13 bases fit TRBD2. J lost 6 bases, V lost 7 bases, and 4 bases had no gene match. CDR1 and CDR2 from the germline V gene are SQVTM and ANQGSEA. The CDR3 has 13 residues. This chain's CDR3 is CSGGLAGEDTQYF. CDR3 nucleotide sequence: TGCAGCGGAGGACTAGCGGGAGAGGATACGCAGTATTTT.

V and J are TRBV11-2 and TRBJ2-1; TRBD2 aligns across 10 bases. Germline V gene lookup returns CDR1 SGHAT and CDR2 FQNNGV. The CDR3 is 13 amino acids. Trimming at V came to 5 bases and at J to 16 bases, leaving 11 bases not matched to a gene. The CDR3 spells CASSRSGRAQVFF. The CDR3 DNA sequence: TGTGCCAGCAGCCGAAGCGGGAGGGCCCAGGTTTTCTTC.

CDR3 nucleotide sequence: TGTGCCAGCAGCCTTGATTCGAGGGCGAATGAGCAGTTCTTC. Translated: CASSLDSRANEQFF. The V and J genes are TRBV5-4 and TRBJ2-1; maybe TRBD2 (5 bases). This CDR3 spans 14 amino acids. Trimming left V 4 bases short and J 7 bases short, with 15 bases between. Germline CDR1 SGHNT, CDR2 YYREEE (reference sequence).

The rearrangement links TRBV5-6 to TRBJ2-3, with no clear D. The CDR3 is 13 residues long. V shed 6 bases and J shed 8 bases, with 16 bases lying between them. CDR1 SGHDT and CDR2 YYEEEE come from the germline V gene. The DNA of the CDR3 is TGTGCCAGCACCCTCGACCAAAAGAGTACGCAGTATTTT. Encoded protein: CASTLDQKSTQYF.

The CDR3 spells CASSVRQGGNYGYTF. DNA for the CDR3: TGTGCCAGCAGCGTGCGACAGGGTGGCAACTATGGCTACACCTTC. The chain carries TRBV9 and TRBJ1-2, with 7 bases matching TRBD1. The CDR3 contains 15 residues. CDR1 and CDR2 (germline): SGDLS, YYNGEE. V trimming: 2 bases; J trimming: 2 bases; junction bases outside the gene matches: 6.

The sample holds one count of this clone. V gene TRBV28 combines with J gene TRBJ2-2; no firm D call. CDR1 is MDHEN, CDR2 SYDVKM, per germline. The CDR3 consists of 15 residues. V was pared by 2 bases and J by 2 bases, with 9 bases between. The CDR3 DNA follows: TGTGCCAGCAGTTTACCCGGAGCTAACACCGGGGAGCTGTTTTTT. Translation: CASSLPGANTGELFF. The complete variable domain, with remaining parts taken from reference TRBV28 and TRBJ2-2, reads DVKVTQSSRYLVKRTGEKVFLECVQDMDHENMFWYRQDPGLGLRLIYFSYDVKMKEKGDIPEGYSVSREKKERFSLILESASTNQTSMYLCASSLPGANTGELFFGEGSRLTVL.

In its sample, this clone was seen once. J is TRBJ1-2 and V is TRBV4-2; D unclear. The CDR3 totals 16 residues. In germline, CDR1 is LGHNA, CDR2 YNFKEQ. V lost 0 bases to trimming and J lost 4 bases, with 15 bases between them. The CDR3 region has the DNA TGTGCCAGCAGCCAAGACCCGACGGTCTCTCGCTATGGCTACACCTTC. Translation: CASSQDPTVSRYGYTF.

About this clone: At one end the junction does not follow the germline gene, possibly because of a read error. The chain employs TRBV5-5 and TRBJ2-2; 7 bases align to TRBD1. The CDR3 totals 16 residues. Germline V CDR1 and CDR2: SGHKS, YYEKEE (reference sequence). The DNA of the CDR3 is TGTGCCAGCAGCTACAGGGGAACTTCGAACACCGGGAAGCTGTTTTTT. Amino acid sequence: CASSYRGTSNTGKLFF. Together with reference TRBV5-5 and TRBJ2-2, the CDR3 gives the full variable domain: DAGVTQSPTHLIKTRGQQVTLRCSPISGHKSVSWYQQVLGQGPQFIFQYYEKEERGRGNFPDRFSARQFPNYSSELNVNALLLGDSALYLCASSYRGTSNTGKLFFGEGSRLTVL.

This sequence joins TRBV18 and TRBJ1-3, with D unresolved. The length of the CDR3 is 13 residues. Germline assignment: CDR1 KGHSH and CDR2 LQKENI. Trimming stripped 3 bases from V and 0 bases from J, with 3 bases between. The CDR3 reads CASSPGSGNTIYF. The CDR3 bases are TGTGCCAGCTCACCGGGCTCTGGAAACACCATATATTTT. The complete variable domain, with remaining parts taken from reference TRBV18 and TRBJ1-3, reads NAGVMQNPRHLVRRRGQEARLRCSPMKGHSHVYWYRQLPEEGLKFMVYLQKENIIDESGMPKERFSAEFPKEGPSILRIQQVVRGDSAAYFCASSPGSGNTIYFGEGSWLTVV.

This clone is a singleton in its sample. This sequence joins TRBV11-2 and TRBJ2-7; no definite D call. V was trimmed by 4 bases and J by 7 bases, leaving 8 bases between them. In germline, CDR1 is SGHAT, CDR2 FQNNGV. The CDR3 is made up of 11 amino acids. This CDR3 reads CASSSGREQYF. In DNA form, the CDR3 reads TGTGCCAGCAGCTCCGGTCGGGAGCAGTACTTC.

This clone was seen only a few times. V gene TRBV19 combines with J gene TRBJ1-5; maybe TRBD1 (6 bases). Germline assignment: CDR1 LNHDA and CDR2 SQIVND (reference sequence). The V end was cut by 5 bases, the J end by 5 bases, with 16 bases between. The CDR3 spans 15 residues. The CDR3 nucleotides read TGTGCCAGTAGTTACCGTACAGGGTGGGATCAGCCCCAGCATTTT. This encodes CASSYRTGWDQPQHF.

The V gene is TRBV6-6, the J gene TRBJ2-7; 7 bases match TRBD1. CDR1 and CDR2 (germline): MNHNY, SVGAGI (reference sequence). This CDR3 is 15 amino acids long. Germline trimming cut 5 bases from V and 2 bases from J; bases unmatched to any gene: 9. The CDR3 DNA is TGTGCCAGCAGTCAACAGGGGTTGCCCCCCTACGAGCAGTACTTC. Its translation is CASSQQGLPPYEQYF.

V is TRBV14 and J is TRBJ2-1; the D is unclear. Germline values: CDR1 SGHDN, CDR2 FVKESK. The CDR3 is 12 amino acids. Trimming stripped 1 base from V and 9 bases from J, with 7 bases between. In DNA, the CDR3 is TGTGCCAGCAGCCAAGGGCGGCGTGAGCAGTTCTTC. Its protein is CASSQGRREQFF.

This clone was counted between two and nine times. The rearrangement uses TRBV2 and TRBJ2-5; a possible D gene is TRBD2 (6 bases). The CDR3 loop spans 10 amino acids. CDR1 is SNHLY, CDR2 FYNNEI, per germline. The CDR3 coding sequence is TGTGCGGGAGCGGGAGAGACCCAGTACTTC. This gives the protein CAGAGETQYF.

The chain uses TRBV6-1 and TRBJ1-5; 7 bases align to TRBD1. The V gene's germline CDR1 is MNHNS and CDR2 SASEGT. This CDR3 is built from 15 residues. The junction had 8 bases not matched to a gene; V was cut back by 4 bases and J by 5 bases. The CDR3 spells CASSGETGPHQPQHF. The CDR3 bases are TGTGCCAGCAGTGGAGAGACAGGGCCCCATCAGCCCCAGCATTTT.

The rearrangement links TRBV7-9 to TRBJ1-2; D remains ambiguous. With 1 base removed from V and 1 base from J, the gap between germline ends came to 10 bases. From germline, CDR1 is SEHNR and CDR2 FQNEAQ (reference sequence). The CDR3 has 15 amino acids. CDR3 region: CASSLGVPGNYGYTF. DNA for the CDR3: TGTGCCAGCAGCTTAGGAGTTCCGGGTAACTATGGCTACACCTTC.

This clone has a handful of counts. The chain uses TRBV28 and TRBJ1-5, with unresolved D. This CDR3 comprises 12 residues. Trimming left V 2 bases short and J 9 bases short, with 8 bases between. Germline lookup yields CDR1 MDHEN and CDR2 SYDVKM. In DNA form, the CDR3 reads TGTGCCAGCAGTTTAGCGGTGTTGCCCCAGCATTTT. Protein: CASSLAVLPQHF.